Detailed here is one T cell receptor (beta chain). The CDR3 is made up of 14 amino acids. The germline V gene encodes CDR1 SGDLS and CDR2 YYNGEE. Germline trimming cut 4 bases from V and 4 bases from J; bases unmatched to any gene: 5. This entry comes from a study of cytomegalovirus exposure and HLA in healthy donors. The PCR used 60 Vbeta and 13 Jbeta primers. Data came from immunoSEQ multiplex PCR; TCRdb stores just in-frame clones and leaves some out. This table has under 200,000 clones, 82% appearing once. This rearrangement joins TRBV9 to TRBJ2-3, with 8 bases lining up with TRBD1. The specimen was PBMCs. The clonotype was recovered from a girl under 18 in good health and CMV-seropositive. The CDR3 region is CASSFMTGADTQYF. The CDR3 DNA reads as TGTGCCAGCAGCTTCATGACAGGGGCAGATACGCAGTATTTT.